This TCR beta chain was observed in a study of T cells in Graves' hyperthyroidism and ophthalmopathy. Study summary: Blood from the periphery was taken at initial diagnosis, before any treatment. Findings and caveats of the study: Blood also contained most expanded thyroid clonotypes above 0.001. Using 13 V-J features, a model discriminated ophthalmopathy from stable hyperthyroidism.

This clonotype has more than one count but fewer than ten. Antigen unknown. Authors of the study amplified TCR beta CDR3 regions from RNA transcripts. Carried out on the TCR CDR3, a first-round RT-PCR used the HTBI primer set. TCRdb re-called the multiplex PCR reads with MiXCR, one entry per CDR3 protein. The sample yields around 450,000 distinct CDR3 sequences, approximately 14% seen once. Per the germline V gene, CDR1 is SGHTS and CDR2 is YDEGEE. This CDR3 has 16 residues. Trimming cost V 0 bases and J 0 bases, with 9 bases left between them. V is TRBV5-8 and J is TRBJ1-4; D is uncertain. The sample was blood. This receptor was identified in a young woman with Graves' hyperthyroidism. The CDR3 bases are TGTGCCAGCAGCTTGGCAGGCGGAGCAACTAATGAAAAACTGTTTTTT. Its translation: CASSLAGGATNEKLFF.